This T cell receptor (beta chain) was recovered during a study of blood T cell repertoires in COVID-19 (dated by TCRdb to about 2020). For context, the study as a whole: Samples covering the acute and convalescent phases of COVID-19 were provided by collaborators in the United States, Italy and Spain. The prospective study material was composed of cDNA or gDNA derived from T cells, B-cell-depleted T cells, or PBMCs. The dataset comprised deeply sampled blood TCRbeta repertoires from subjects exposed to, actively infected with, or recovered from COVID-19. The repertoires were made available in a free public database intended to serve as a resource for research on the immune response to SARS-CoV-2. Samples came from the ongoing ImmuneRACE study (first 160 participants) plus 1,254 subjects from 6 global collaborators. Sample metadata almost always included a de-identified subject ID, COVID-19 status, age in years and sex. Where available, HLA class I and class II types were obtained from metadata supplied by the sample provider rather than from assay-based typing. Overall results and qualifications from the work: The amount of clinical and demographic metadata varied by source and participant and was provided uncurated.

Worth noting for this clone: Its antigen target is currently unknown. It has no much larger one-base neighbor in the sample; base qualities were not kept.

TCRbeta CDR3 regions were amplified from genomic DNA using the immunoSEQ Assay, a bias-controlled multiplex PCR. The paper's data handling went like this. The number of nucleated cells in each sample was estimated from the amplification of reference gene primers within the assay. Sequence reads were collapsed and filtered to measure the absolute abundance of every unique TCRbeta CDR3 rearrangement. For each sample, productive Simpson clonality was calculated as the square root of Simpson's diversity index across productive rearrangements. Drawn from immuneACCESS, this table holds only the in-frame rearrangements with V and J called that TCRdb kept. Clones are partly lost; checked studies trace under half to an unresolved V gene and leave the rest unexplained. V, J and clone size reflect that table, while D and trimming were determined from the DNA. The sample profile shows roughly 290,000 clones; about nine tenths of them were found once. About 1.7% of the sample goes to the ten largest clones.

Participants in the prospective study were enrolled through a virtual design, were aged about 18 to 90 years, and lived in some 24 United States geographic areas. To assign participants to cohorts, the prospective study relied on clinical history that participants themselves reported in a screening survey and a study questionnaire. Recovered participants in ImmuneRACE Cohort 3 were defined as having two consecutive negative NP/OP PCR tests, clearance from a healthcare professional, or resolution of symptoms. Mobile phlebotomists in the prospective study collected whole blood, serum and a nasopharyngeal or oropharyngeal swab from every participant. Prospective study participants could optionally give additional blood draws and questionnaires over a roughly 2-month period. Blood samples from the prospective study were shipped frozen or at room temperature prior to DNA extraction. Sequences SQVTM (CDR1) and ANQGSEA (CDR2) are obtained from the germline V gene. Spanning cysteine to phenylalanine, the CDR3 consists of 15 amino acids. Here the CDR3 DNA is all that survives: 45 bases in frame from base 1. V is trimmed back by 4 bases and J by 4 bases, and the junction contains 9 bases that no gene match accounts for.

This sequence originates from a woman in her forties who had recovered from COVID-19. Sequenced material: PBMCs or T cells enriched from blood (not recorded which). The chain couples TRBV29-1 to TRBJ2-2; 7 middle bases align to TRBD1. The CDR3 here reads CSVVGQGVSTGELFF. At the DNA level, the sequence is TGCAGCGTTGTAGGGCAGGGGGTTAGCACCGGGGAGCTGTTTTTT.